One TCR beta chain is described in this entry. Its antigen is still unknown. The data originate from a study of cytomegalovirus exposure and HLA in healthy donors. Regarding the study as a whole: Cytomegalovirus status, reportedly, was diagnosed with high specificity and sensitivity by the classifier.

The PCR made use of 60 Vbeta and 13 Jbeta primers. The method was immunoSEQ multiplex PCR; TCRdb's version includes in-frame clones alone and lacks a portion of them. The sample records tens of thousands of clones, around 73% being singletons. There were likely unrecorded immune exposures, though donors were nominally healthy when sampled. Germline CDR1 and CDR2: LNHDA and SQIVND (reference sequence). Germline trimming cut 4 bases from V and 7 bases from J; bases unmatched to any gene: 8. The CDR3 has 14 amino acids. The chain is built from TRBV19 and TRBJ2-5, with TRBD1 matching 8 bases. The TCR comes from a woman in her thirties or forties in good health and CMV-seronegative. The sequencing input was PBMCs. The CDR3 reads CASSKQGVPGTQYF. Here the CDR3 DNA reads TGTGCCAGTAGTAAACAGGGGGTCCCCGGGACCCAGTACTTC. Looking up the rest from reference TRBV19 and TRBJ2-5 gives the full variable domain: DGGITQSPKYLFRKEGQNVTLSCEQNLNHDAMYWYRQDPGQGLRLIYYSQIVNDFQKGDIAEGYSVSREKKESFPLTVTSAQKNPTAFYLCASSKQGVPGTQYFGPGTRLLVL.